The present entry profiles one T cell receptor (beta chain) with its context. Its antigen is undetermined. Clones were sequenced by immunoSEQ multiplex PCR, and TCRdb holds only the in-frame ones, with some missing. The sample has 160,000 or so clones; about nine tenths are singletons. This entry belongs to a study of T cell responses to AZD1222 COVID-19 vaccine. Regarding the study as a whole: The study reported that nearly half of spike-specific TCRs target unmutated variant regions. Sampling captured repertoires only after the peak T cell response. Recipients of AZD1222 seropositive at baseline numbered only 6 or 7. The donor cohort was predominantly white British with a female majority, and clonal diversity may have been underestimated.

This sequence was found in an adult in good health. Specimen: peripheral blood, collected on day 0 of AZD1222 vaccination.

The CDR3 here is CASSSRDPGIDEQFF. CDR3 bases: TGTGCCAGCAGCTCTCGGGACCCGGGCATCGATGAGCAGTTCTTC. This sequence joins TRBV28 and TRBJ2-1, with D perhaps TRBD1 or TRBD2 (5 bases each). The CDR3 is 15 residues long. Germline V gene sequence: CDR1 MDHEN, CDR2 SYDVKM. Trimming shortened V by 6 bases and J by 8 bases, and 20 bases separated the two germline ends. The full variable domain, with the rest looked up from reference TRBV28 and TRBJ2-1, is DVKVTQSSRYLVKRTGEKVFLECVQDMDHENMFWYRQDPGLGLRLIYFSYDVKMKEKGDIPEGYSVSREKKERFSLILESASTNQTSMYLCASSSRDPGIDEQFFGPGTRLTVL.